One and the same sample provided the 3 T cell receptor beta chains below, sequenced in a study of cytomegalovirus exposure and HLA in healthy donors. The PCR was carried out with 60 Vbeta primers and 13 Jbeta primers. Sequenced by immunoSEQ multiplex PCR; TCRdb stores in-frame clones only, minus some. The sample shows 120,000 or so clones, around 69% of them seen only once. Sequencing was carried out using PBMCs. The receptors come from a woman aged 40 to 50 in good health and CMV-seropositive.

This chain connects TRBV29-1 to TRBJ1-2, with TRBD1 identical over 7 bases. The CDR3 loop spans 15 amino acids. The trim removed 3 bases at V and 2 bases at J, leaving 9 bases unmatched. The V gene's germline CDR1 is SQVTM and CDR2 ANQGSEA. The CDR3 reads CSVEGTQGFNYGYTF. The CDR3 DNA sequence: TGCAGCGTTGAGGGGACACAGGGGTTCAACTATGGCTACACCTTC.

About this clone itself: The sample carries other DNA sequences with the same CDR3. This rearrangement joins TRBV30 to TRBJ2-1; 7 nucleotides line up with TRBD2. The CDR3 spans 18 residues. Germline lookup yields CDR1 GTSNPN and CDR2 SVGIG (reference sequence). J lost 1 base, V lost 0 bases, and 12 bases had no gene match. The CDR3 DNA sequence: TGTGCCTGGAGTGTAACCCGGACTAGTGGGGGGTCCTACAATGAGCAGTTCTTC. Protein: CAWSVTRTSGGSYNEQFF.

The V gene is TRBV11-3, the J gene TRBJ2-3; tentatively, D is TRBD1 (7 bases). With 2 bases removed from V and 5 bases from J, the gap between germline ends came to 17 bases. Germline V lookup: CDR1 SGHNT, CDR2 YENEEA. The CDR3 runs 16 residues. CDR3 DNA: TGTGCCAGCAGCTTATCCGGGCCAGGGGGGAAAGATACGCAGTATTTT. This translates into CASSLSGPGGKDTQYF.